The rows below give T cell receptor beta chains drawn from one sample of a study of shared clonotypes between healthy human individuals. This table comes from immunoSEQ multiplex PCR, and its TCRdb copy is limited to in-frame clones, with some not included. This sample has some 630,000 clones, with about three quarters found just once. Input material: memory CD4+ T cells sorted from blood. These receptors all come from a woman in her 30s in good health. CDR3s include the opening cysteine and the closing phenylalanine or tryptophan. D genes are given only for firm matches. For some rows the clone size is stated as once, few or many, or as a class when expanded; others skip it.

j_gene,d_gene,len,abundance,v_gene,CDR3aa,CDR3nt
TRBJ2-5,.,15,.,TRBV10-1,CASSELGETLETQYF,TGCGCCAGCAGTGAGCTTGGAGAAACTCTGGAGACCCAGTACTTC
TRBJ1-5,.,15,once,TRBV21-1,CASSSWTGDDQPQHF,TGTGCCAGCAGCAGCTGGACAGGGGATGATCAGCCCCAGCATTTT
TRBJ2-1,TRBD2,16,many,TRBV4-1,CASSQVGGSGYNEQFF,TGCGCCAGCAGCCAAGTTGGCGGGAGTGGTTACAATGAGCAGTTCTTC
TRBJ2-7,TRBD2,14,.,TRBV4-2,CASSQDLAGSEQYF,TGTGCCAGCAGCCAAGATCTAGCGGGAAGCGAGCAGTACTTC
TRBJ2-7,.,15,.,TRBV15,CATAEGLTGIYEQYF,TGTGCCACCGCAGAGGGATTGACAGGAATATACGAGCAGTACTTC
TRBJ2-7,.,11,few,TRBV6-6,CATGKSYEQYF,TGTGCAACCGGGAAGAGCTACGAGCAGTACTTC
TRBJ2-7,.,14,few,TRBV11-1,CASSLLHGTYEQYF,TGTGCCAGCAGCTTATTACACGGGACCTACGAGCAGTACTTC
TRBJ2-7,.,16,.,TRBV6-1,CASSERWVGTTYEQYF,TGTGCCAGCAGTGAAAGGTGGGTAGGGACCACCTACGAGCAGTACTTC
TRBJ2-5,.,14,.,TRBV7-9,CASSLGRDQETQYF,TGTGCCAGCAGCTTAGGCCGCGACCAAGAGACCCAGTACTTC
TRBJ2-7,.,14,once,TRBV6-5,CASSYSTDGYEQYF,TGTGCCAGCAGTTACTCGACTGACGGGTACGAGCAGTACTTC
TRBJ1-2,.,11,once,TRBV20-1,CSASGGYGYTF,TGCAGTGCTAGCGGGGGGTACGGCTACACCTTC
TRBJ2-7,TRBD2,15,few,TRBV19,CASSRWTSGVYEQYF,TGTGCCAGTAGCAGGTGGACTAGCGGCGTTTACGAGCAGTACTTC
TRBJ1-4,.,16,.,TRBV28,CASRGAGERANEKLFF,TGTGCCAGCAGAGGGGCGGGGGAGAGGGCAAATGAAAAACTGTTTTTT
TRBJ1-2,TRBD1,19,.,TRBV4-1,CASSQDAGQGALGDYGYTF,TGCGCCAGCAGCCAAGATGCGGGACAGGGGGCTTTAGGTGACTATGGCTACACCTTC
TRBJ2-4,.,13,.,TRBV7-9,CASSLEAAASQYF,TGTGCCAGCAGCTTAGAAGCAGCTGCCTCTCAGTACTTC
TRBJ2-7,TRBD1,16,.,TRBV7-2,CASTARIGTGTYEQYF,TGTGCCAGCACCGCCAGAATAGGGACAGGGACCTACGAGCAGTACTTC
TRBJ2-7,TRBD1,13,.,TRBV6-1,CASSSRTGNEQYF,TGTGCCAGCAGTTCACGGACAGGGAACGAGCAGTACTTC
TRBJ2-5,.,14,.,TRBV5-1,CASSLAPGSETQYF,TGCGCCAGCAGCTTGGCCCCTGGGAGCGAGACCCAGTACTTC
TRBJ1-1,.,12,.,TRBV25-1,CASSEGDGAAFF,TGTGCCAGCAGTGAGGGTGACGGGGCAGCTTTCTTT
TRBJ2-3,TRBD2,17,.,TRBV18,CASSPLGLAGVTDTQYF,TGTGCCAGCTCACCACTGGGACTAGCGGGAGTGACAGATACGCAGTATTTT
TRBJ2-7,.,13,.,TRBV19,CASSTRDGYEQYF,TGTGCCAGTAGTACCCGGGACGGCTACGAGCAGTACTTC
TRBJ2-2,TRBD2,16,.,TRBV27,CASSGRRREGPGELFF,TGTGCCAGCAGTGGCAGGCGGCGGGAGGGTCCCGGGGAGCTGTTTTTT
TRBJ1-5,TRBD1,18,few,TRBV10-2,CASSTHRGTGFSNQPQHF,TGCGCCAGCAGTACGCACCGGGGGACAGGGTTTAGCAATCAGCCCCAGCATTTT
TRBJ2-5,TRBD2,19,.,TRBV7-6,CASSRLGTSGRAGGETQYF,TGTGCCAGCAGTCGACTGGGGACTAGCGGGAGGGCCGGTGGGGAGACCCAGTACTTC
TRBJ2-3,TRBD1,18,.,TRBV11-2,CASSLIWAGGQGTDTQYF,TGTGCCAGCAGCTTAATATGGGCGGGGGGACAGGGGACAGATACGCAGTATTTT
TRBJ2-7,TRBD1,14,few,TRBV7-9,CASSFYGTGYEQYF,TGTGCCAGCAGCTTTTATGGGACAGGCTACGAGCAGTACTTC
TRBJ2-7,.,15,.,TRBV5-4,CASSFGRHSSYEQYF,TGTGCCAGCAGCTTCGGCCGGCATAGTAGTTACGAGCAGTACTTC
TRBJ2-7,TRBD2,12,.,TRBV10-3,CAISGRGHEQYF,TGTGCCATTTCCGGGAGGGGCCACGAGCAGTACTTC
TRBJ2-1,TRBD1,16,.,TRBV28,CASRVSGTGGGSEQFF,TGTGCCAGCAGGGTGTCCGGGACAGGGGGTGGCAGTGAGCAGTTCTTC
TRBJ1-1,.,12,.,TRBV6-6,CASSYEALEAFF,TGTGCCAGCAGTTACGAAGCCCTTGAAGCTTTCTTT
TRBJ1-1,.,13,few,TRBV11-2,CASSPEAGTEAFF,TGTGCCAGCAGCCCCGAGGCGGGGACTGAAGCTTTCTTT